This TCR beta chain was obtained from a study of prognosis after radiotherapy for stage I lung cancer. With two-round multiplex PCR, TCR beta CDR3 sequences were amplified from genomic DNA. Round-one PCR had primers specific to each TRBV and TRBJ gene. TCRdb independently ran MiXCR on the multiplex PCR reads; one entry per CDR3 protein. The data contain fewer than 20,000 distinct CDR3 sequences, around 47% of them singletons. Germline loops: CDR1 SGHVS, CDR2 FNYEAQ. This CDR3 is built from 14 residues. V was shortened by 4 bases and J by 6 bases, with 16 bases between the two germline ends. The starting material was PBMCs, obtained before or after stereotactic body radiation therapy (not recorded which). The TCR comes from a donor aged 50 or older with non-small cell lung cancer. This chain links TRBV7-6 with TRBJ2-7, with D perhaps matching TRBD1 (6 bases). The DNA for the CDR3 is TGTGCCAGCAGCTCCGCAGGGGCCCGTCGCGAGCAGTACTTC. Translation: CASSSAGARREQYF. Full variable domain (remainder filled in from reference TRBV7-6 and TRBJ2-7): GAGVSQSPRYKVTKRGQDVALRCDPISGHVSLYWYRQALGQGPEFLTYFNYEAQQDKSGLPNDRFSAERPEGSISTLTIQRTEQRDSAMYRCASSSAGARREQYFGPGTRLTVT.